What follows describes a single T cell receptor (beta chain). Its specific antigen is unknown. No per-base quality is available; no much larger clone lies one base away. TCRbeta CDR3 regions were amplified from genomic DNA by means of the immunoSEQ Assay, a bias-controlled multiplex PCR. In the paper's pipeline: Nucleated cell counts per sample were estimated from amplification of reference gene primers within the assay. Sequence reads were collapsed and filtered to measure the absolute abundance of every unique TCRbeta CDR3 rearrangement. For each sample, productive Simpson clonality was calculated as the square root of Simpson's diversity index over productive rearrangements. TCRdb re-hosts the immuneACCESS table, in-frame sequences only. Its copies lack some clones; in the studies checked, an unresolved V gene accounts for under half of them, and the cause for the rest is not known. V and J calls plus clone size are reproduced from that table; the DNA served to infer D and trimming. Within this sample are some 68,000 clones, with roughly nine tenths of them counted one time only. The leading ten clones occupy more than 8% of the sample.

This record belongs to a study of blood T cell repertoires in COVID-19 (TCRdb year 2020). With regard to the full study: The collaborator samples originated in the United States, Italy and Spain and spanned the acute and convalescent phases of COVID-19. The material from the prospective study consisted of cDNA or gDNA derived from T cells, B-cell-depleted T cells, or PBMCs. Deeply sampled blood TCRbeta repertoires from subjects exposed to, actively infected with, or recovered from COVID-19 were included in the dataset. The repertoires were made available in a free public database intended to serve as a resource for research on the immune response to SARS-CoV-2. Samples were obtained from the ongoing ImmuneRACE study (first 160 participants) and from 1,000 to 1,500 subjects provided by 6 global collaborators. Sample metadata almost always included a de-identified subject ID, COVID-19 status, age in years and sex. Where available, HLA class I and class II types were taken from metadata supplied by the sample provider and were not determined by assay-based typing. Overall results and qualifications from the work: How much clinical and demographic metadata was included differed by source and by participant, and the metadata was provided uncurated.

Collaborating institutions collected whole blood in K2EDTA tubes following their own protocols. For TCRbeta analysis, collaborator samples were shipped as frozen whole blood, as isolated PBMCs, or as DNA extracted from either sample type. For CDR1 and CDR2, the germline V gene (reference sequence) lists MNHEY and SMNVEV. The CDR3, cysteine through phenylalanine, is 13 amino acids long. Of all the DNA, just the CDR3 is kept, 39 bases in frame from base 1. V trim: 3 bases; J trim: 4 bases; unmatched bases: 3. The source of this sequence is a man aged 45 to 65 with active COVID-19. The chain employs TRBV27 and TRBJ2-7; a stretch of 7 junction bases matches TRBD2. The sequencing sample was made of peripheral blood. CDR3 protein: CASSFTSEYEQYF. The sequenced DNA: TGTGCCAGCAGTTTCACTAGCGAGTACGAGCAGTACTTC.